Below, 29 T cell receptor beta chains from the same sample are listed, as sequenced in a study of blood T cells in healthy people across ages. Combining a sample-barcoded 5' primer with a J-beta primer mix, a second PCR ran for roughly 6 to 12 cycles. MiXCR was run by TCRdb on the 5' RACE reads, yielding one entry per CDR3 protein. The data contain about 1,500,000 distinct CDR3 sequences, about 30% of them singletons. Specimen: blood. These receptors all stem from a woman in her 30s in good health.

A remark on this clonotype: A much larger clone sits a single nucleotide away, making a read error possible. The genes are TRBV5-6 and TRBJ2-4, with 7 nucleotides matching TRBD1. The CDR3 extends over 16 amino acids. V was clipped by 3 bases and J by 3 bases; unmatched bases: 9. Germline V CDR1 and CDR2: SGHDT, YYEEEE. DNA of the CDR3: TGTGCCAGCAGCTCCACAGGACAGGTAGTCAAAAACATTCAGTACTTC. Translating it yields CASSSTGQVVKNIQYF.

The table lists this clonotype with a few counts. CDR3 in DNA: TGTGCCAGCAGTTTGGGCAGGCGTGAAGCTTTCTTT. It yields the protein CASSLGRREAFF. The gene calls are TRBV28 and TRBJ1-1, with D hard to call. This CDR3 region has 12 residues. V lost 3 bases and J 7 bases, leaving 9 bases between the germline ends. Germline lookup yields CDR1 MDHEN and CDR2 SYDVKM.

For this clonotype: One junction end does not reproduce the germline sequence, and a read error may be involved. The chain carries TRBV3-1 and TRBJ1-2; weak D call: TRBD1 (5 bases). Germline assignment: CDR1 LGHDT and CDR2 YNNKEL (reference sequence). This CDR3 is 16 amino acids long. The CDR3 reads CASSQIQAWGNCGYTF. The CDR3 DNA reads as TGTGCCAGCAGCCAGATACAGGCCTGGGGTAACTGTGGCTACACCTTC.

V is TRBV29-1 and J is TRBJ2-5; weak D call: TRBD1 (6 bases). The germline gives CDR1 SQVTM, CDR2 ANQGSEA. Between the trimmed V and J ends, which lost 6 bases and 9 bases, there was a span of 17 bases. The CDR3 loop spans 12 amino acids. CDR3 in DNA: TGCAGCGTCGACACAGGGCGAGTGGCCCAGTACTTC. Translation gives CSVDTGRVAQYF.

This CDR3 is CASSPPGTGKGYEQYF. Here the CDR3 DNA reads TGTGCCAGCAGCCCGCCAGGGACAGGCAAGGGCTACGAGCAGTACTTC. V gene TRBV7-9 combines with J gene TRBJ2-5; 8 nucleotides line up with TRBD1. Near its end, the DNA agrees better with TRBJ2-7, so the J call may be wrong. CDR3 size: 16 residues. Per germline, CDR1 SEHNR and CDR2 FQNEAQ (reference sequence).

The rearrangement links TRBV12-3 or TRBV12-4 to TRBJ1-1, with D possibly being TRBD1 (5 bases). The CDR3 is 12 residues long. Trimming left V 8 bases short and J 1 base short, with 8 bases between. The DNA of the CDR3 is TGTGCCAGCCCGGGGCCGAACACTGAAGCTTTCTTT. Translated, it gives CASPGPNTEAFF.

V is TRBV20-1 and J is TRBJ2-3; possibly TRBD1 or TRBD2 for D (5 bases each). V lost 6 bases, J lost 2 bases, and 12 bases lay in between. The CDR3 is made up of 13 amino acids. Looked up from germline, CDR1 is DFQATT and CDR2 is SNEGSKA (reference sequence). Here the CDR3 reads CSAVGAITDTQYF. CDR3 bases: TGCAGTGCAGTCGGGGCGATCACAGATACGCAGTATTTT.

About this clonotype: Being one base from a much bigger clone, this may be a read error. The rearrangement uses TRBV5-1 and TRBJ2-1, with D maybe TRBD2 (6 bases). In germline, CDR1 is SGHRS, CDR2 YFSETQ. V was cut by 7 bases and J by 6 bases, with 17 bases left in between. CDR3 length equals 14 residues. The CDR3 here is CASGPGRMTNEQFF. CDR3 DNA: TGCGCCAGCGGCCCCGGGAGAATGACCAATGAGCAGTTCTTC. Supplemented by reference TRBV5-1 and TRBJ2-1, the full variable domain reads KAGVTQTPRYLIKTRGQQVTLSCSPISGHRSVSWYQQTPGQGLQFLFEYFSETQRNKGNFPGRFSGRQFSNSRSEMNVSTLELGDSALYLCASGPGRMTNEQFFGPGTRLTVL.

This clonotype was observed many times. J is TRBJ1-2 and V is TRBV3-1; TRBD1 is a possible D gene (6 bases). The CDR3 consists of 14 residues. Trimming left V 4 bases short and J 0 bases short, with 9 bases between. Germline values: CDR1 LGHDT, CDR2 YNNKEL (reference sequence). CDR3 sequence (DNA): TGTGCCAGCAGCCGAGGACAGCCTAACTATGGCTACACCTTC. Amino acid sequence: CASSRGQPNYGYTF.

This rearrangement joins TRBV5-5 to TRBJ2-1; D call uncertain. The CDR3 has 15 amino acids. Per germline, CDR1 SGHKS and CDR2 YYEKEE (reference sequence). The V gene lost 6 bases and the J gene lost 0 bases, with 13 bases spanning the gap. This chain's CDR3 is CASNLRAYSYNEQFF. In DNA, the CDR3 is TGTGCCAGCAACTTACGGGCCTACTCCTACAATGAGCAGTTCTTC. Together with reference TRBV5-5 and TRBJ2-1, the CDR3 gives the full variable domain: DAGVTQSPTHLIKTRGQQVTLRCSPISGHKSVSWYQQVLGQGPQFIFQYYEKEERGRGNFPDRFSARQFPNYSSELNVNALLLGDSALYLCASNLRAYSYNEQFFGPGTRLTVL.

This clonotype was recorded a few times. This sequence joins TRBV18 and TRBJ2-3; no firm D call. Germline CDR1 reads KGHSH; CDR2 reads LQKENI. Trimming took off 4 bases at V and 5 bases at J, with 10 bases between the two ends. This CDR3 has 13 amino acids. The CDR3, as DNA: TGTGCCAGCTCACAGGACGGGTTAGATACGCAGTATTTT. Protein sequence: CASSQDGLDTQYF.

This clonotype was found many times. The chain recombines TRBV20-1 with TRBJ2-7, with a tentative D call TRBD1 (6 bases). Germline values: CDR1 DFQATT, CDR2 SNEGSKA (reference sequence). Trimming removed 3 bases at V and 1 base at J, with 10 bases between. The CDR3 sequence is 13 residues long. The CDR3 here is CSASVDRSYEQYF. DNA for the CDR3: TGCAGTGCTAGTGTTGACAGGTCCTACGAGCAGTACTTC.

This clonotype was found a few times. The chain combines TRBV29-1 with TRBJ2-3; 9 bases are a match to TRBD2. J gave up 2 bases and V 1 base, and 16 bases lay outside the gene matches. Germline CDR1 reads SQVTM; CDR2 reads ANQGSEA. CDR3 length: 19 amino acids. As DNA, the CDR3 is TGCAGCGTTGAAGCGCCTAGCGGGACGGGGGGTCCCTTCACAGATACGCAGTATTTT. This codes for CSVEAPSGTGGPFTDTQYF.

This clonotype was seen at least ten times. CDR3 residues: CSVASGGVQETQYF. The CDR3 nucleotides are TGCAGCGTTGCCAGCGGGGGGGTCCAAGAGACCCAGTACTTC. The J gene is TRBJ2-5, the V gene TRBV29-1, with 10 bases fitting TRBD2. This CDR3 comprises 14 residues. CDR1 SQVTM and CDR2 ANQGSEA come from the germline V gene. Unmatched junction bases numbered 3, after V lost 4 bases and J lost 1 base.

This clonotype was recorded at least ten times. This chain connects TRBV12-3 or TRBV12-4 to TRBJ2-5; D perhaps matches TRBD2 (5 bases). The CDR3 runs 14 residues. The V end was cut by 5 bases, the J end by 5 bases, with 15 bases between. This CDR3 reads CASSQLAVGETQYF. The CDR3 nucleotides read TGTGCCAGCAGTCAGCTAGCAGTAGGCGAGACCCAGTACTTC.

The rearrangement joins TRBV24-1 to TRBJ2-5; no clear D. The CDR3 has 13 amino acids. V lost 0 bases, J lost 5 bases, and 6 bases lay in between. The V gene's germline CDR1 is KGHDR and CDR2 SFDVKD. In DNA form, the CDR3 reads TGTGCCACCAGTGATTTGCTGGGGGAGACCCAGTACTTC. The encoded protein is CATSDLLGETQYF.

This clonotype was detected a few times. The V call is TRBV6-6, the J call TRBJ2-5; the match to TRBD1 covers 7 bases. This CDR3 comprises 15 residues. Trimming took 5 bases from V and 2 from J; bases not matched to a gene: 8. Germline CDR1 MNHNY, CDR2 SVGAGI (reference sequence). The CDR3 DNA sequence: TGTGCCAGCAGTACGGGACAGCACAGTCAAGAGACCCAGTACTTC. Translating gives CASSTGQHSQETQYF.

The chain links TRBV5-6 to TRBJ2-5; D possibly corresponds to TRBD2 (6 bases). Germline V gene sequence: CDR1 SGHDT, CDR2 YYEEEE. CDR3 length: 14 residues. V was shortened by 7 bases and J by 11 bases, with 24 bases between the two germline ends. The CDR3 loop reads CASCWGDGIREQYF. CDR3 sequence (DNA): TGTGCCAGCTGCTGGGGAGATGGGATTCGGGAGCAGTACTTC.

The chain carries TRBV6-6 and TRBJ1-5; no firm D call. CDR1 is MNHNY and CDR2 is SVGAGI in the germline V gene (reference sequence). Trimming cost V 11 bases and J 4 bases, with 12 bases left between them. The CDR3 runs to 12 residues. The chain's CDR3 is CACARWNQPQHF. The DNA of the CDR3 is TGTGCCTGCGCACGTTGGAATCAGCCCCAGCATTTT.

This chain links TRBV28 with TRBJ1-5; 7 nucleotides line up with TRBD1. Germline trimming cut 5 bases from V and 7 bases from J; bases unmatched to any gene: 14. The CDR3 sequence is 16 residues long. From germline, CDR1 is MDHEN and CDR2 SYDVKM. This CDR3 is CASSTSTGTLRQPQHF. The CDR3 nucleotides are TGTGCCAGCAGTACCTCGACAGGGACCCTAAGACAGCCCCAGCATTTT.

The J gene is TRBJ2-7, the V gene TRBV20-1; 10 bases map to TRBD2. CDR1 is DFQATT and CDR2 is SNEGSKA in the germline V gene (reference sequence). After removal of 4 bases from V and 6 bases from J, the junction contained 9 bases not matched to a gene. The CDR3 spans 14 residues. CDR3 amino acids: CSATLAGVTREQYF. The DNA for the CDR3 is TGCAGTGCTACGCTAGCGGGAGTTACGCGCGAGCAGTACTTC.

This clonotype has just a few counts. The chain couples TRBV5-1 to TRBJ2-3; 8 bases align to TRBD2. CDR1 and CDR2 (germline): SGHRS, YFSETQ. The trim removed 1 base at V and 6 bases at J, leaving 4 bases unmatched. CDR3 length equals 14 residues. CDR3 residues: CASSLTSGADTQYF. In nucleotides, the CDR3 is TGCGCCAGCAGCTTGACTAGCGGTGCCGATACGCAGTATTTT. Supplemented by reference TRBV5-1 and TRBJ2-3, the full variable domain reads KAGVTQTPRYLIKTRGQQVTLSCSPISGHRSVSWYQQTPGQGLQFLFEYFSETQRNKGNFPGRFSGRQFSNSRSEMNVSTLELGDSALYLCASSLTSGADTQYFGPGTRLTVL.

The V call is TRBV15, the J call TRBJ2-7; D ambiguous. Trimming stripped 0 bases from V and 3 bases from J, with 9 bases between. The CDR3 sequence is 14 residues long. Per germline, CDR1 LNHNV and CDR2 YYDKDF (reference sequence). CDR3 DNA: TGTGCCACCAGCAGAGATATGCAGAACTACGAGCAGTACTTC. This encodes CATSRDMQNYEQYF.

This clonotype came up a few times. CDR3 coding DNA: TGTGCCAGCAGCCTTCGACCTAACTTGGACGCGGAGACCCAGTACTTC. This sequence encodes CASSLRPNLDAETQYF. The V and J genes are TRBV7-9 and TRBJ2-5; D uncertain. This CDR3 has 16 amino acids. Trimming pared 5 bases from V and 5 bases from J, leaving 21 bases between. Looked up from germline, CDR1 is SEHNR and CDR2 is FQNEAQ (reference sequence).

Points on this clonotype: One junction end disagrees with the germline gene, perhaps due to a read error. J is TRBJ2-1 and V is TRBV3-1, with 8 bases fitting TRBD2. The CDR3 spans 16 residues. The germline CDR1 and CDR2 sequences are LGHDT and YNNKEL (reference sequence). The CDR3 region is CAISPSQRGRNNEQFF. As DNA, the CDR3 is TGTGCCATCAGCCCATCACAGCGGGGGCGTAACAATGAGCAGTTCTTC.

The rearrangement uses TRBV25-1 and TRBJ1-1, with a possible D match to TRBD1 (5 bases). Trimming left V 3 bases short and J 1 base short, with 15 bases between. The germline CDR1 and CDR2 sequences are MGHDK and SYGVNS. The CDR3 extends over 16 amino acids. For the CDR3, the DNA is TGTGCCAGCAGTGAGGGGTGGGGGATACAGAACACTGAAGCTTTCTTT. Protein: CASSEGWGIQNTEAFF.

This clonotype has a single count. The chain has TRBV3-1 and TRBJ2-2; D not certain. Trimming stripped 1 base from V and 1 base from J, with 7 bases between. The CDR3 runs 15 residues. Germline V gene data show CDR1 as LGHDT and CDR2 as YNNKEL (reference sequence). The CDR3 protein is CASSQVGENTGELFF. The CDR3 bases are TGTGCCAGCAGCCAAGTAGGAGAGAACACCGGGGAGCTGTTTTTT.

In its sample, this clonotype was seen many times. The rearrangement uses TRBV20-1 and TRBJ2-1; 9 bases map to TRBD2. The CDR3 contains 16 residues. The germline V gene encodes CDR1 DFQATT and CDR2 SNEGSKA (reference sequence). V lost 2 bases to trimming and J lost 7 bases; unmatched junction nucleotides: 12. CDR3 region: CSARPSPSGRNNEQFF. For the CDR3, the DNA is TGCAGTGCTAGACCCTCCCCGAGCGGGAGGAATAATGAGCAGTTCTTC.

This chain connects TRBV20-1 to TRBJ2-3; possibly TRBD2 for D (5 bases). This CDR3 contains 14 residues. Trimming removed 0 bases from V and 2 bases from J, with 9 bases in between. Germline loops: CDR1 DFQATT, CDR2 SNEGSKA (reference sequence). In DNA form, the CDR3 reads TGCAGTGCTAGAGATGGACGGGACACAGATACGCAGTATTTT. Amino acid sequence: CSARDGRDTDTQYF.